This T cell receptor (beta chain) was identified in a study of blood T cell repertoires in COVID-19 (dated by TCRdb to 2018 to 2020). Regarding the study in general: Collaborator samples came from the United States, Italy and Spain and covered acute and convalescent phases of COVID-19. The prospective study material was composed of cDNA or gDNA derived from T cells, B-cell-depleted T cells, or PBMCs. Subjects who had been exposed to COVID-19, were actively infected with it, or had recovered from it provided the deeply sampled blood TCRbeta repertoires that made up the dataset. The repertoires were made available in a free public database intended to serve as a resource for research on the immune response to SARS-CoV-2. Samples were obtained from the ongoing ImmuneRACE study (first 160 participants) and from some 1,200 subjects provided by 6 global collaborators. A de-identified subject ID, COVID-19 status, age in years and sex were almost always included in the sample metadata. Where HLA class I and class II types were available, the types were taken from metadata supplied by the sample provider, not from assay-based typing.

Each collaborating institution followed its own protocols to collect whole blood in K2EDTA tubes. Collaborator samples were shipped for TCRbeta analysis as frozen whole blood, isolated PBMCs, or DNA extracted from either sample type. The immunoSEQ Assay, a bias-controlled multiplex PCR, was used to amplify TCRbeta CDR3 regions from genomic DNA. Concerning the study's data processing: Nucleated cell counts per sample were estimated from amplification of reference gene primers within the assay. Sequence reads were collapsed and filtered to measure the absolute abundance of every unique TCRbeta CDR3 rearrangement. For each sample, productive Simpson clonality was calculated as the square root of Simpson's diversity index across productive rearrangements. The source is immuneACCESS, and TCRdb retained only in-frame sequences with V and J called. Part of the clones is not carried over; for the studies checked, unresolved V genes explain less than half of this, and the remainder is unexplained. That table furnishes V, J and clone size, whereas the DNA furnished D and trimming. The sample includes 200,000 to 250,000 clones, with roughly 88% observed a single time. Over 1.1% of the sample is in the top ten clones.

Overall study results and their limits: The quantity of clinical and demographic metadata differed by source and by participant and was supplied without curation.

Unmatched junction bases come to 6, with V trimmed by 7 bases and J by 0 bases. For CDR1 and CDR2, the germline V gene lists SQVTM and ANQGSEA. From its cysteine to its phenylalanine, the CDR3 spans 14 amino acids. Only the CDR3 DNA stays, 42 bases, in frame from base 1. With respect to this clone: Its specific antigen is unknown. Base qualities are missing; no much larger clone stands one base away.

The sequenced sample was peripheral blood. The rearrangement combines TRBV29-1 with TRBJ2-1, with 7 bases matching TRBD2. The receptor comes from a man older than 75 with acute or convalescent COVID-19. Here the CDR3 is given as CSDLSGTSYNEQFF. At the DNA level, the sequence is TGCAGCGACCTCAGCGGGACCTCCTACAATGAGCAGTTCTTC.